This T cell receptor (beta chain) was identified during a study of vaccination and CD4 T cells after COVID-19. Cultured CD4+ T cell DNA was sequenced using the Oncomine TCR Beta short-read assay. TCRdb itself ran the PCR reads through MiXCR, one entry per CDR3 protein. The sample holds roughly 9,200 distinct CDR3 sequences, 45% to 55% seen once. CDR3 size: 17 residues. Trimming at V came to 5 bases and at J to 4 bases, leaving 9 bases not matched to a gene. Documented treatment: approximately 10-day PBMC culture with coronavirus spike peptide pools or control peptides (ViraFEST assay). The unexposed donor gave CD4+ T cells before the COVID-19 pandemic (2011-2018). On this clonotype itself: Antigen: not known.

This receptor was taken from a human donor in good health. The chain uses TRBV12-3 or TRBV12-4 and TRBJ2-6, with 9 bases matching TRBD1. The material sequenced was CD4+ T cells from blood, cultured in vitro. The CDR3 region is CASSTAGQGAGANVLTF. CDR3 nucleotide sequence: TGTGCCAGCAGTACGGCGGGACAGGGAGCCGGGGCCAACGTCCTGACTTTC.